The next 26 T cell receptor beta chains were all read from a single sample in a study of regulatory T cells in long-lasting Graves disease. Relying on iRepertoire HTBI primers and Arm-PCR of CDR3 regions, the team built TCR beta libraries. From the multiplex PCR reads, TCRdb called clonotypes with MiXCR, one entry per CDR3 protein. The table shows around 460,000 distinct CDR3 sequences, with 14% occurring only once. This sample's time point: newly diagnosed GD, antithyroid drugs for less than 3 months. The TCR library was made from RNA that had been extracted from PBMCs in TRIzol. This sample was also put to use in a study of T cells in Graves' hyperthyroidism and ophthalmopathy.

The material sequenced was peripheral blood mononuclear cells (PBMCs), taken at new diagnosis, from a patient treated with antithyroid drugs. These receptors were obtained from a woman aged 45-59 years with Graves disease.

The table lists this clonotype with many counts. The rearrangement joins TRBV6-2 or TRBV6-3 to TRBJ2-2; a possible D gene is TRBD1 (6 bases). Germline V gene data show CDR1 as MNHEY and CDR2 as SVGEGT. The germline V and J ends were trimmed by 10 bases and 6 bases, with 21 bases remaining between them. This CDR3 has 15 amino acids. DNA of the CDR3: TGTGCCACGCACAGGGACCTTACGGATTCCGGGGAGCTGTTTTTT. Protein: CATHRDLTDSGELFF.

This clonotype was counted ten times or more. The chain is built from TRBV28 and TRBJ1-2; 7 nucleotides line up with TRBD1. CDR1 and CDR2 (germline): MDHEN, SYDVKM. The trim removed 2 bases at V and 7 bases at J, leaving 10 bases unmatched. The CDR3 sequence is 15 residues long. CDR3 protein: CASSLPTGVIGGYTF. The CDR3 bases are TGTGCCAGCAGTTTACCCACAGGGGTTATCGGTGGCTACACCTTC.

This clonotype has only a few counts. The chain joins TRBV13 to TRBJ2-1; no definite D call. CDR3 size: 13 residues. CDR1 is PRHDT, CDR2 FYEKMQ, per germline (reference sequence). V shed 5 bases and J shed 9 bases, with 14 bases lying between them. CDR3 protein: CASSLSGKTEQFF. The CDR3 DNA reads as TGTGCCAGCAGCCTTAGTGGGAAGACTGAGCAGTTCTTC.

The chain joins TRBV5-6 to TRBJ2-2, with D maybe TRBD1 (6 bases). The CDR3 is 14 residues long. V lost 3 bases to trimming and J lost 5 bases, with 11 bases between them. Germline V gene data show CDR1 as SGHDT and CDR2 as YYEEEE. This chain's CDR3 is CASSSKGETGELFF. The CDR3 DNA follows: TGTGCCAGCAGCTCCAAGGGGGAAACCGGGGAGCTGTTTTTT.

The V call is TRBV27, the J call TRBJ2-1, with 11 bases that match TRBD2. V shed 3 bases and J 10 bases; nucleotides not matched to a gene: 5. The CDR3 covers 14 residues. Germline loops: CDR1 MNHEY, CDR2 SMNVEV (reference sequence). CDR3 in amino acids: CASSFLGTSGEQFF. In DNA, the CDR3 is TGTGCCAGCAGTTTCCTCGGGACTAGCGGAGAGCAGTTCTTC.

This clonotype is a singleton in its sample. V usage is TRBV24-1 and J usage is TRBJ2-3; 11 nucleotides line up with TRBD1. There are 15 residues in the CDR3. J gave up 3 bases and V 5 bases, and 3 bases lay outside the gene matches. In germline, CDR1 is KGHDR, CDR2 SFDVKD. Here the CDR3 reads CATSVDRGQTDTQYF. As DNA, the CDR3 is TGTGCCACCAGTGTGGACAGGGGGCAAACAGATACGCAGTATTTT.

A few counts support this clonotype. At one boundary the junction diverges from the germline segment, which might be a read error. The CDR3 coding sequence is TGTGCCAGCAGAACAGCGGACTGGTCCTACGAGCAGTGCTTC. It specifies CASRTADWSYEQCF. The rearrangement links TRBV28 to TRBJ2-7; D is possibly TRBD2 (5 bases). CDR3 size: 14 residues. CDR1 is MDHEN and CDR2 is SYDVKM in the germline V gene.

The rearrangement uses TRBV9 and TRBJ2-1, with TRBD2 as a possible D gene (6 bases). Germline CDR1 is SGDLS and CDR2 is YYNGEE. The CDR3 is 14 residues long. Trimming took off 4 bases at V and 2 bases at J, with 10 bases between the two ends. The CDR3 spells CASSPGLTYNEQFF. In DNA form, the CDR3 reads TGTGCCAGCAGCCCCGGACTAACCTACAATGAGCAGTTCTTC.

This clonotype was recorded a few times. J is TRBJ1-1 and V is TRBV5-1; D call uncertain. Trimming removed 2 bases at V and 4 bases at J, with 15 bases between. Germline CDR1 is SGHRS and CDR2 is YFSETQ. The CDR3 has 15 amino acids. CDR3 DNA: TGCGCCAGCAGCTTCATAGGACCGGGCGGCACTGAAGCTTTCTTT. Protein sequence: CASSFIGPGGTEAFF.

At least ten counts were recorded for this clonotype. The V gene is TRBV20-1, the J gene TRBJ2-3; a weak D match, TRBD1 (6 bases). The CDR3 is 14 residues long. The V gene lost 0 bases and the J gene lost 6 bases, with 13 bases spanning the gap. Germline CDR1 is DFQATT and CDR2 is SNEGSKA (reference sequence). The CDR3 here is CSARDLGHMDTQYF. CDR3 DNA sequence: TGCAGTGCTAGAGATCTGGGACATATGGATACGCAGTATTTT.

The gene calls are TRBV29-1 and TRBJ1-4; 10 bases are a match to TRBD1. V shed 5 bases, J shed 3 bases, and the junction held 18 bases outside the gene matches. The CDR3 is 19 residues long. Germline V gives CDR1 SQVTM, CDR2 ANQGSEA. The CDR3 region is CSVYLTGRTGGSANEKLFF. Written as DNA, the CDR3 is TGCAGCGTTTATCTGACCGGAAGGACAGGGGGTAGTGCTAATGAAAAACTGTTTTTT.

This clonotype was seen only a few times. Possible read error: a much larger clone is one base away. The chain links TRBV20-1 to TRBJ2-7; TRBD2 agrees at 7 bases. The CDR3 is 14 residues long. Germline CDR1 reads DFQATT; CDR2 reads SNEGSKA (reference sequence). The V and J ends lost 5 bases and 2 bases, in that order; junction bases with no gene match: 9. The CDR3 sequence is CSAGGREAPYEQYF. CDR3 in DNA: TGCAGTGCTGGAGGTCGGGAGGCCCCCTACGAGCAGTACTTC.

Comments on this clonotype: A far larger clone is off by one base, so a read error is likely. The chain carries TRBV12-3 or TRBV12-4 and TRBJ2-7, with 8 bases that match TRBD2. The V segment lost 3 bases and the J segment 5 bases; nucleotides outside the gene matches: 6. The CDR3 runs to 14 residues. This CDR3 is CASSLYGRGDEQYF. The CDR3 DNA follows: TGTGCCAGCAGTTTGTACGGGAGGGGAGACGAGCAGTACTTC.

V gene TRBV30 combines with J gene TRBJ2-1; D unclear. The CDR3 consists of 17 residues. Germline V gene data show CDR1 as GTSNPN and CDR2 as SVGIG (reference sequence). V was pared by 0 bases and J by 0 bases, with 15 bases between. CDR3 loop: CAWSVRWALSSYNEQFF. The CDR3 region has the DNA TGTGCCTGGAGTGTAAGGTGGGCGCTTAGCTCCTACAATGAGCAGTTCTTC.

The chain recombines TRBV29-1 with TRBJ1-2, with a possible D match to TRBD1 (5 bases). CDR3 size: 12 residues. Looked up from germline, CDR1 is SQVTM and CDR2 is ANQGSEA. The V end was cut by 4 bases, the J end by 4 bases, with 10 bases between. In DNA, the CDR3 is TGCAGCGTTGGAACAGGCTCCTATGGCTACACCTTC. This codes for CSVGTGSYGYTF.

This clonotype was counted many times. The chain carries TRBV7-2 and TRBJ2-1; 9 nucleotides agree with TRBD1. Germline CDR1 reads SGHTA; CDR2 reads FQGNSA. The V gene end was trimmed by 7 bases and the J gene end by 3 bases; junction bases not matched to a gene: 13. CDR3 length equals 17 residues. The CDR3 reads CASTESGDRDLYNEQFF. For the CDR3, the DNA is TGTGCCAGCACCGAGTCCGGGGACAGGGACCTCTACAATGAGCAGTTCTTC. The full variable domain, its missing parts supplied by reference TRBV7-2 and TRBJ2-1, is GAGVSQSPSNKVTEKGKDVELRCDPISGHTALYWYRQSLGQGLEFLIYFQGNSAPDKSGLPSDRFSAERTGGSVSTLTIQRTQQEDSAVYLCASTESGDRDLYNEQFFGPGTRLTVL.

This clonotype was seen a few times. The chain carries TRBV5-4 and TRBJ2-1; 10 nucleotides match TRBD1. Germline V gene sequence: CDR1 SGHNT, CDR2 YYREEE (reference sequence). The CDR3 is 15 residues long. J was trimmed by 6 bases and V by 3 bases; bases with no gene match: 6. The CDR3 DNA reads TGTGCCAGCAGCTCAAAGGGACAGGGGCTCAATGAGCAGTTCTTC. Its translation: CASSSKGQGLNEQFF.

On this clonotype itself: This may be a read error, as it is one base from a much larger clone. V is TRBV6-1 and J is TRBJ2-5; 13 positions agree with TRBD2. The CDR3 extends over 18 amino acids. The V and J ends lost 4 bases and 5 bases, in that order; junction bases with no gene match: 13. Per the germline V gene, CDR1 is MNHNS and CDR2 is SASEGT. Written as DNA, the CDR3 is TGTGCCAGCAGTGTGACTAGCGGGAGGTTCGTCTACGGGGAGACCCAGTACTTC. Encoded protein: CASSVTSGRFVYGETQYF.

This clonotype appeared many times. The rearrangement joins TRBV30 to TRBJ1-5; 10 bases match TRBD1. J was trimmed by 4 bases and V by 2 bases; bases with no gene match: 5. CDR1 is GTSNPN, CDR2 SVGIG, per germline (reference sequence). The CDR3 runs to 15 residues. The CDR3 loop reads CAWSWGQGTNQPQHF. CDR3 coding DNA: TGTGCCTGGAGTTGGGGACAGGGGACAAATCAGCCCCAGCATTTT.

This clonotype appeared many times. The chain has TRBV24-1 and TRBJ1-3, with a tentative D call TRBD1 (6 bases). The CDR3 contains 15 residues. Germline loops: CDR1 KGHDR, CDR2 SFDVKD. Trimming pared 3 bases from V and 0 bases from J, leaving 8 bases between. This chain's CDR3 is CATSDGQSSGNTIYF. The CDR3 DNA is TGTGCCACCAGTGATGGACAGAGCTCTGGAAACACCATATATTTT.

This clonotype was counted a few times. The chain uses TRBV7-2 and TRBJ2-2, with D uncertain. V lost 2 bases to trimming and J lost 1 base, with 8 bases between them. The CDR3 has 15 residues. Germline-derived CDR1 and CDR2 are SGHTA and FQGNSA. The CDR3 DNA reads as TGTGCCAGCAGCTTAATCACACAGAACACCGGGGAGCTGTTTTTT. Amino acid sequence: CASSLITQNTGELFF. The complete variable domain, with remaining parts taken from reference TRBV7-2 and TRBJ2-2, reads GAGVSQSPSNKVTEKGKDVELRCDPISGHTALYWYRQSLGQGLEFLIYFQGNSAPDKSGLPSDRFSAERTGGSVSTLTIQRTQQEDSAVYLCASSLITQNTGELFFGEGSRLTVL.

This clonotype came up many times. Germline is not matched at one junction end, which may reflect a read error. The chain is built from TRBV6-1 and TRBJ2-7, with D unclear. Germline CDR1 is MNHNS and CDR2 is SASEGT. The CDR3 contains 14 residues. This CDR3 is CASSGSLSTYEQYF. The DNA for the CDR3 is TGCGCCAGCAGTGGGTCACTAAGCACCTACGAGCAGTACTTC.

CDR3 DNA: TGTGCCAGCAGCTCGTTTATCTCCTACGAGCAGTACTTC. Translated: CASSSFISYEQYF. This chain connects TRBV7-2 to TRBJ2-7, with unresolved D. This CDR3 contains 13 residues. CDR1 and CDR2 (germline): SGHTA, FQGNSA. The ends were cut back, 4 bases at V and 0 bases at J, with 7 bases in the middle. Full variable domain (remainder filled in from reference TRBV7-2 and TRBJ2-7): GAGVSQSPSNKVTEKGKDVELRCDPISGHTALYWYRQSLGQGLEFLIYFQGNSAPDKSGLPSDRFSAERTGGSVSTLTIQRTQQEDSAVYLCASSSFISYEQYFGPGTRLTVT.

This clonotype showed up many times. Written as DNA, the CDR3 is TGTGCCAGCAGTTCTGGCAGGGGTGACAAGGTTTGGGAGACCCAGTACTTC. It encodes CASSSGRGDKVWETQYF. V usage is TRBV2 and J usage is TRBJ2-5, with D perhaps TRBD1 (6 bases). The CDR3 has 17 residues. The germline V gene has CDR1 SNHLY and CDR2 FYNNEI. The germline V and J ends were trimmed by 5 bases and 5 bases, with 24 bases remaining between them.

This clonotype was seen ten or more times. The J gene is TRBJ2-3, the V gene TRBV5-1; 7 bases are a match to TRBD1. CDR1 SGHRS and CDR2 YFSETQ come from the germline V gene. Trimming took 0 bases from V and 0 from J; bases not matched to a gene: 4. The CDR3 has 16 amino acids. The CDR3 region has the DNA TGCGCCAGCAGCTTGGCATGGGACAGAAGCACAGATACGCAGTATTTT. Translating gives CASSLAWDRSTDTQYF. The full variable domain, rest sourced from reference TRBV5-1 and TRBJ2-3, is KAGVTQTPRYLIKTRGQQVTLSCSPISGHRSVSWYQQTPGQGLQFLFEYFSETQRNKGNFPGRFSGRQFSNSRSEMNVSTLELGDSALYLCASSLAWDRSTDTQYFGPGTRLTVL.

The J gene is TRBJ2-3, the V gene TRBV5-4, with 7 bases fitting TRBD2. CDR3 size: 17 residues. Germline CDR1 reads SGHNT; CDR2 reads YYREEE (reference sequence). J gave up 4 bases and V 0 bases, and 11 bases lay outside the gene matches. The CDR3 loop is CASSLVGLGGFADTQYF. The CDR3 nucleotides read TGTGCCAGCAGCTTGGTTGGTCTCGGGGGGTTTGCAGATACGCAGTATTTT. The full variable domain, rest sourced from reference TRBV5-4 and TRBJ2-3, is ETGVTQSPTHLIKTRGQQVTLRCSSQSGHNTVSWYQQALGQGPQFIFQYYREEENGRGNFPPRFSGLQFPNYSSELNVNALELDDSALYLCASSLVGLGGFADTQYFGPGTRLTVL.